This TCR beta chain was sequenced during a study of glioma-infiltrating T cells after dendritic cell vaccination. Study as a whole: Patients received three intradermal dendritic cell vaccine injections at biweekly intervals. Whole-study findings and limits: Only a small number of patients had complete blood and tumor samples.

Produced via immunoSEQ multiplex PCR; TCRdb's table is partial and in-frame only. In the table there are about 49,000 clones, about 85% of which are singletons. Isocitrate dehydrogenase mutation was absent in all glioblastoma patients. Before vaccination, two weeks after the third vaccination, and at progression, PBMC were collected. This clone was seen just once. Its antigen is not identified. This specimen consisted of blood, obtained before dendritic cell vaccination. This clonotype was obtained from a human donor with glioblastoma.

CDR3 in DNA: TGTGCCAGCAGCCCCGCCGGCGGGAGGTTGAACACTGAAGCTTTCTTT. Translating it yields CASSPAGGRLNTEAFF. The rearrangement links TRBV11-3 to TRBJ1-1; D call uncertain. The V end was cut by 5 bases, the J end by 0 bases, with 16 bases between. The CDR3 sequence is 16 residues long. Germline V gene sequence: CDR1 SGHNT, CDR2 YENEEA.